Following are 10 T cell receptor beta chains from one sample sequenced in a study of control samples from healthy donors and cancer patients. Sequencing was performed with immunoSEQ multiplex PCR; in TCRdb, only in-frame clones are kept and a portion is missing. The sample holds 90,000 to 100,000 clones, approximately 80% seen once. The sample consisted of blood. All receptors derive from a woman between 25 and 40 years old in good health.

The chain carries TRBV3-1 (or the pseudogene TRBV3-2) and TRBJ2-7; D is possibly TRBD2 (5 bases). CDR1 is LGHDT and CDR2 is YNNKEL in the germline V gene (reference sequence). The CDR3 covers 15 residues. Trimming removed 0 bases from V and 2 bases from J, with 11 bases in between. CDR3 sequence (DNA): TGTGCCAGCAGCCAAGACACGGGGTCCCCCTACGAGCAGTACTTC. Its translation is CASSQDTGSPYEQYF.

The chain carries TRBV2 and TRBJ2-2; 8 nucleotides line up with TRBD2. The CDR3 spans 15 residues. The V gene's germline CDR1 is SNHLY and CDR2 FYNNEI. The V gene end was trimmed by 9 bases and the J gene end by 4 bases; junction bases not matched to a gene: 10. In DNA form, the CDR3 reads TGTGCCAGTAGACGGGGGGGCGCAGGCACCGGGGAGCTGTTTTTT. This gives the protein CASRRGGAGTGELFF.

The chain uses TRBV6-5 and TRBJ2-5, with D unclear. V lost 11 bases and J lost 4, with 11 bases in between. The length of the CDR3 is 11 residues. CDR1 MNHEY and CDR2 SVGAGI come from the germline V gene. Here the CDR3 reads CAATSGETQYF. As DNA, the CDR3 is TGTGCCGCGACGAGTGGAGAGACCCAGTACTTC.

This chain joins TRBV5-1 and TRBJ2-7, with D perhaps matching TRBD1 (6 bases). Germline values: CDR1 SGHRS, CDR2 YFSETQ. Trimming left V 5 bases short and J 0 bases short, with 9 bases between. The CDR3 runs to 13 residues. The CDR3 protein is CASSTGLSYEQYF. CDR3 bases: TGCGCCAGCAGTACAGGGCTCTCCTACGAGCAGTACTTC.

The chain recombines TRBV4-3 with TRBJ2-7; 9 positions match TRBD1. The CDR3 runs 16 residues. Looked up from germline, CDR1 is LGHNA and CDR2 is YSLEER. V shed 4 bases and J 2 bases; nucleotides not matched to a gene: 9. The CDR3 sequence: CASSRDRQGGPYEQYF. The CDR3 nucleotides read TGCGCCAGCAGCCGGGACCGACAGGGGGGACCCTACGAGCAGTACTTC.

This clone is a singleton in its sample. V gene TRBV18 combines with J gene TRBJ2-7, with TRBD1 matching 7 bases. The CDR3 totals 15 residues. V gave up 3 bases and J gave up 2 bases; unmatched junction bases: 7. CDR1 is KGHSH and CDR2 is LQKENI in the germline V gene. For the CDR3, the DNA is TGTGCCAGCTCACCGCCGACAGGGAGCCCCTACGAGCAGTACTTC. It yields the protein CASSPPTGSPYEQYF.

The rearrangement joins TRBV9 to TRBJ1-3, with 7 bases identical to TRBD1. This CDR3 is built from 17 residues. CDR1 and CDR2 (germline): SGDLS, YYNGEE. Germline trimming cut 3 bases from V and 0 bases from J; bases unmatched to any gene: 9. The CDR3 here is CASSAHEGAGSGNTIYF. In nucleotides, the CDR3 is TGTGCCAGCAGCGCCCATGAGGGGGCAGGCTCTGGAAACACCATATATTTT.

In DNA form, the CDR3 reads TGTGCCACCAGTGATCCAGGATGGGGGAATGAAAAACTGTTTTTT. Its translation is CATSDPGWGNEKLFF. The rearrangement uses TRBV24-1 and TRBJ1-4; possibly TRBD1 for D (5 bases). Germline CDR1 reads KGHDR; CDR2 reads SFDVKD. The CDR3 contains 15 residues. Trimming pared 3 bases from V and 5 bases from J, leaving 12 bases between.

A few counts support this clone. V gene TRBV4-1 combines with J gene TRBJ2-3; 7 nucleotides align to TRBD2. Germline trimming cut 1 base from V and 3 bases from J; bases unmatched to any gene: 1. The V gene's germline CDR1 is MGHRA and CDR2 YSYEKL. This CDR3 region has 14 residues. DNA for the CDR3: TGCGCCAGCAGCCAAGGGGGAGGGACAGATACGCAGTATTTT. Protein sequence: CASSQGGGTDTQYF.

V usage is TRBV5-1 and J usage is TRBJ2-7; 8 nucleotides line up with TRBD1. Germline CDR1 and CDR2: SGHRS and YFSETQ. V dropped 3 bases and J dropped 3; count of bases not matched to a gene: 5. This CDR3 spans 14 amino acids. The CDR3 DNA reads as TGCGCCAGCAGCTGGATGACAGGGGTCTACGAGCAGTACTTC. Translation gives CASSWMTGVYEQYF.